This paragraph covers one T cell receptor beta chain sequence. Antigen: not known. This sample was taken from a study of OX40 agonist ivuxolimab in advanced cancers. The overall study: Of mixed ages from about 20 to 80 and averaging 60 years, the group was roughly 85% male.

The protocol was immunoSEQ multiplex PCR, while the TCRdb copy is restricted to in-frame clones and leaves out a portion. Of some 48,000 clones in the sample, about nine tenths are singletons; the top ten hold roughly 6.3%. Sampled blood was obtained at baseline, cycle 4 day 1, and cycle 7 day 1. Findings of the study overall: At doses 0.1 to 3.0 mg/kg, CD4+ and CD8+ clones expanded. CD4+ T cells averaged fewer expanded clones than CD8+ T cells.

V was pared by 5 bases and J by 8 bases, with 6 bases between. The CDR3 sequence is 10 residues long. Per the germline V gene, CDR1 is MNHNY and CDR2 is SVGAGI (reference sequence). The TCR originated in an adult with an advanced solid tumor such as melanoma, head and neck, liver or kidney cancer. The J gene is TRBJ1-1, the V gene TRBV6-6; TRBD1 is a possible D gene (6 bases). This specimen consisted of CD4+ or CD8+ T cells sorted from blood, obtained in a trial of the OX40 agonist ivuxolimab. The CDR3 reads CASSGGEAFF. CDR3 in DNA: TGTGCCAGCAGTGGGGGCGAAGCTTTCTTT.